This T cell receptor beta chain was sequenced in a study of cytomegalovirus exposure and HLA in healthy donors. V was shortened by 0 bases and J by 1 base, with 7 bases between the two germline ends. Germline V CDR1 and CDR2: SGDLS, YYNGEE. This CDR3 has 14 residues. It was with 60 Vbeta and 13 Jbeta primers that the PCR ran. Method: immunoSEQ multiplex PCR; TCRdb's copy keeps in-frame clones and lacks some. The profile shows around 130,000 clones, roughly two thirds of them singletons. The rearrangement uses TRBV9 and TRBJ2-5, with D unresolved. The sequenced material came from PBMCs. This TCR derives from a man aged 25-45 years in good health and CMV-seropositive. In DNA form, the CDR3 reads TGTGCCAGCAGCGTAGGGCCGCCCCAAGAGACCCAGTACTTC. This sequence encodes CASSVGPPQETQYF.